This TCR beta chain was sequenced in a study of cytomegalovirus exposure and HLA in healthy donors. Background on the study: The study's early data release held roughly 91 million unique TCRs from HLA-typed donors.

In the PCR, 60 Vbeta and 13 Jbeta primers were used. Original analysis: An analysis that came later counted some 85 million unique TCR beta chains, approximately 11 million shared. Sequencing used immunoSEQ multiplex PCR; TCRdb keeps in-frame clones, though not all of them. For V, J and clone size, that table is used; D and trimming come from the DNA. Here the sample spans around 150,000 clones, around 80% being singletons. Of note for this clone: Its antigen remains unknown.

Study results and caveats: According to an earlier analysis, most TCR beta V segments yielded productive rearrangements about 87% or about 30% of the time.

Germline CDR1 and CDR2: SNHLY and FYNNEI. CDR3 size: 17 residues. V lost 5 bases and J lost 7; bases outside the gene matches: 15. Sequencing used PBMCs. The gene calls are TRBV2 and TRBJ2-1; 9 bases agree with TRBD2. This TCR was sampled from a boy aged 2 to 10 in good health and CMV-seronegative. Here the CDR3 DNA reads TGTGCCAGCAGTCGGCGACGAGAGCGGGGGGCCAGGAATGAGCAGTTCTTC. Its protein product is CASSRRRERGARNEQFF. Full variable domain (remainder filled in from reference TRBV2 and TRBJ2-1): EPEVTQTPSHQVTQMGQEVILRCVPISNHLYFYWYRQILGQKVEFLVSFYNNEISEKSEIFDDQFSVERPDGSNFTLKIRSTKLEDSAMYFCASSRRRERGARNEQFFGPGTRLTVL.